This section outlines one T cell receptor beta chain sequence together with its context. Its matching antigen is unknown. Generated by immunoSEQ multiplex PCR, the TCRdb table keeps only in-frame clones and is missing some. This sample yields about 67,000 clones, of which approximately 87% are seen a single time; 4% belongs to the top ten. These data belong to a study of OX40 agonist ivuxolimab in advanced cancers. Broader study findings: Still undetermined is the antigen specificity of the expanded peripheral T cells.

The TCR sequence derives from an adult with an advanced solid tumor such as melanoma, head and neck, liver or kidney cancer. Sample: CD4+ or CD8+ T cells sorted from blood, taken in a trial of the OX40 agonist ivuxolimab.

This chain's CDR3 is CASSVQGMGETQYF. The CDR3 nucleotides read TGTGCCAGCAGCGTTCAGGGTATGGGAGAGACCCAGTACTTC. The rearrangement joins TRBV5-4 to TRBJ2-5; D is perhaps TRBD1 (5 bases). Germline V lookup: CDR1 SGHNT, CDR2 YYREEE (reference sequence). V lost 4 bases to trimming and J lost 4 bases, with 14 bases between them. The CDR3 contains 14 residues.